These 16 T cell receptor beta chains came from one sample sequenced in a study of CD8 T cells in ankylosing spondylitis. MiXCR was run by TCRdb on the 5' RACE reads, yielding one entry per CDR3 protein. The profile covers fewer than 250,000 distinct CDR3 sequences, with 10% to 13% appearing a single time and around 2.6% taken by the ten largest. Sequences were obtained from blood, either unsorted or a sorted T cell fraction (not recorded which). The receptors stem from a male donor with ankylosing spondylitis or in good health (not recorded which).

The V call is TRBV12-3 or TRBV12-4, the J call TRBJ1-6; 8 nucleotides line up with TRBD1. The CDR3 runs 16 residues. The ends lost 5 bases at V and 7 bases at J; junction bases unmatched: 10. The chain's CDR3 is CASSPQDRGQNSPLHF. The CDR3 nucleotides are TGTGCCAGCAGTCCACAAGACAGGGGCCAGAATTCACCCCTCCACTTT.

This clonotype was found many times. This rearrangement joins TRBV5-1 to TRBJ2-1; possible D gene TRBD1, 5 bases. The length of the CDR3 is 13 residues. Germline assignment: CDR1 SGHRS and CDR2 YFSETQ. V dropped 0 bases and J dropped 6 bases, with 7 bases sitting between them. DNA for the CDR3: TGCGCCAGCAGCTTGGCAGGGCTCAATGAGCAGTTCTTC. This sequence encodes CASSLAGLNEQFF.

This clonotype was seen ten or more times. V and J are TRBV5-1 and TRBJ2-5; D uncertain. Germline V gene data show CDR1 as SGHRS and CDR2 as YFSETQ. Trimming cost V 6 bases and J 2 bases, with 5 bases left between them. The CDR3 runs to 11 residues. The DNA for the CDR3 is TGCGCCAGCACCTCTCAAGAGACCCAGTACTTC. It translates to CASTSQETQYF.

This clonotype was found many times. V gene TRBV20-1 combines with J gene TRBJ2-1; 14 positions match TRBD2. With V trimmed by 4 bases and J by 2 bases, 7 bases remained unmatched. CDR3 length: 17 amino acids. Germline V lookup: CDR1 DFQATT, CDR2 SNEGSKA (reference sequence). DNA of the CDR3: TGCAGTGCTATGGGACTAGCGGGGGTTACACCCTACAATGAGCAGTTCTTC. This encodes CSAMGLAGVTPYNEQFF.

This clonotype occurred many times. The J gene is TRBJ2-4, the V gene TRBV30; 8 bases map to TRBD2. The CDR3 is 14 amino acids. The germline CDR1 and CDR2 sequences are GTSNPN and SVGIG (reference sequence). Trimming cost V 2 bases and J 4 bases; bases outside gene matches: 4. DNA for the CDR3: TGTGCCTGGAGTCCCACGGGGGGGAAAAACATTCAGTACTTC. As protein: CAWSPTGGKNIQYF. Complete variable domain (other parts from reference TRBV30 and TRBJ2-4): SQTIHQWPATLVQPVGSPLSLECTVEGTSNPNLYWYRQAAGRGLQLLFYSVGIGQISSEVPQNLSASRPQDRQFILSSKKLLLSDSGFYLCAWSPTGGKNIQYFGAGTRLSVL.

This clonotype has a count of ten or more. The chain carries TRBV4-1 and TRBJ2-7; TRBD1 aligns across 7 bases. Germline loops: CDR1 MGHRA, CDR2 YSYEKL. V lost 1 base, J lost 3 bases, and 3 bases stayed unmatched. The CDR3 has 14 amino acids. The CDR3 sequence is CASSQGTGNYEQYF. DNA for the CDR3: TGCGCCAGCAGCCAAGGGACAGGTAACTACGAGCAGTACTTC.

This clonotype was seen repeatedly, ten times or more. The CDR3 spells CASSLTGTESNTEAFF. In nucleotides, the CDR3 is TGCGCCAGCAGCCTCACCGGGACAGAGTCGAACACTGAAGCTTTCTTT. The chain is built from TRBV5-1 and TRBJ1-1; TRBD1 aligns across 7 bases. Unmatched junction bases numbered 10, after V lost 4 bases and J lost 1 base. The V gene's germline CDR1 is SGHRS and CDR2 YFSETQ. The CDR3 spans 16 residues. Full variable domain (remainder filled in from reference TRBV5-1 and TRBJ1-1): KAGVTQTPRYLIKTRGQQVTLSCSPISGHRSVSWYQQTPGQGLQFLFEYFSETQRNKGNFPGRFSGRQFSNSRSEMNVSTLELGDSALYLCASSLTGTESNTEAFFGQGTRLTVV.

This rearrangement joins TRBV12-5 to TRBJ2-2; tentative D call: TRBD2 (5 bases). The germline V gene encodes CDR1 LGHNT and CDR2 FRNRAP. The V gene lost 6 bases and the J gene lost 5 bases, with 10 bases spanning the gap. CDR3 length: 13 amino acids. As DNA, the CDR3 is TGTGCTAGTGGGGGGAGATCAACCGGGGAGCTGTTTTTT. This translates into CASGGRSTGELFF.

The gene calls are TRBV19 and TRBJ1-5, with TRBD1 matching over 12 bases. In germline, CDR1 is LNHDA, CDR2 SQIVND (reference sequence). After removal of 5 bases from V and 2 bases from J, the junction contained 13 bases not matched to a gene. There are 19 residues in the CDR3. The CDR3 DNA sequence: TGTGCCAGTAGTTCGCGGGGGGACAGGGGGCCGGTGGGCAATCAGCCCCAGCATTTT. Translation: CASSSRGDRGPVGNQPQHF.

The chain uses TRBV12-3 or TRBV12-4 and TRBJ2-5, with 14 bases that match TRBD2. The J segment lost 3 bases and the V segment lost 0 bases, leaving 3 bases of the junction unmatched. The CDR3 has 17 residues. The CDR3 is CASSLAGGLAGEETQYF. The CDR3 DNA follows: TGTGCCAGCAGTTTAGCGGGGGGACTAGCGGGAGAAGAGACCCAGTACTTC.

The table lists this clonotype with many counts. The gene calls are TRBV10-3 and TRBJ2-1; D remains unclear. Trimming took off 6 bases at V and 12 bases at J, with 12 bases between the two ends. This CDR3 comprises 11 residues. Per germline, CDR1 ENHRY and CDR2 SYGVKD. CDR3 region: CAISHLEGQFF. Written as DNA, the CDR3 is TGTGCCATCAGCCACCTTGAAGGGCAGTTCTTC.

This clonotype appeared many times. The chain carries TRBV25-1 and TRBJ1-2; no definite D call. This CDR3 is built from 12 residues. V dropped 1 base and J dropped 12 bases, with 12 bases sitting between them. CDR1 is MGHDK and CDR2 is SYGVNS in the germline V gene. In DNA, the CDR3 is TGTGCCAGCAGTGAATTCGACGGATACCACACCTTC. Protein sequence: CASSEFDGYHTF.

This clonotype was seen ten or more times. J is TRBJ2-7 and V is TRBV12-3 or TRBV12-4; D unresolved. CDR3 length equals 11 residues. Trimming removed 3 bases at V and 4 bases at J, with 4 bases between. Written as DNA, the CDR3 is TGTGCCAGCAGTTTTAGATACGAGCAGTACTTC. This encodes CASSFRYEQYF.

This clonotype was counted at least ten times. V gene TRBV5-5 combines with J gene TRBJ2-3; D possibly corresponds to TRBD2 (6 bases). Germline V gives CDR1 SGHKS, CDR2 YYEKEE (reference sequence). Deletions cut 4 bases from V and 2 bases from J, with 17 bases between. This CDR3 contains 16 residues. CDR3 amino acids: CASSGRPSKFTDTQYF. The CDR3 coding sequence is TGTGCCAGCAGCGGGAGGCCGTCTAAATTCACAGATACGCAGTATTTT.

This clonotype was recorded many times. The chain is built from TRBV11-2 and TRBJ2-7; 7 bases fit TRBD1. With 2 bases clipped from V and 2 bases from J, the junction kept 6 bases outside the gene matches. Germline V lookup: CDR1 SGHAT, CDR2 FQNNGV. The CDR3 has 15 amino acids. The CDR3 coding sequence is TGTGCCAGCAGCTTAACACAGGGGCCCACCTACGAGCAGTACTTC. Amino acids: CASSLTQGPTYEQYF.

This clonotype was detected many times. The CDR3 DNA reads as TGTGCCAGCAGCCAAGGGCTACAGGTGGACGAGCAGTACTTC. Translating gives CASSQGLQVDEQYF. The rearrangement uses TRBV3-1 and TRBJ2-7, with a tentative D call TRBD1 (5 bases). CDR3 length: 14 residues. Germline V gene data show CDR1 as LGHDT and CDR2 as YNNKEL (reference sequence). Trimming cost V 1 base and J 5 bases, with 12 bases left between them.